The 8 T cell receptor beta chains below come from one sample, sequenced in a study of vaccination effects on CD4 cells after COVID-19. No antigen is known for these receptors. Under the ViraFEST assay, PBMC were stimulated with viral peptide pools so that antigen-specific CD4+ T cells expanded. Sequencing was performed afterwards. The culture ran for around 10 days before CD4+ T cells were isolated. The vaccine recipients had no prior SARS-CoV-2 infection, with negative nucleocapsid antibodies. Sequenced by immunoSEQ multiplex PCR; TCRdb stores in-frame clones only, minus some. Here the sample spans more than 20,000 clones, just under 75% being singletons. Sample: CD4+ T cells from PBMCs cultured with SARS-CoV-2 spike peptides, taken before COVID-19 vaccination. Receptors originate from a human donor who received a COVID-19 vaccine.

The chain has TRBV5-4 and TRBJ1-6; weak D call: TRBD1 (5 bases). Germline loops: CDR1 SGHNT, CDR2 YYREEE (reference sequence). The ends were cut back, 0 bases at V and 4 bases at J, with 8 bases in the middle. The CDR3 runs 15 residues. CDR3 protein: CASSLEAGYNSPLHF. The DNA of the CDR3 is TGTGCCAGCAGCTTGGAGGCAGGGTATAATTCACCCCTCCACTTT.

J is TRBJ1-2 and V is TRBV20-1; no clear D gene. CDR3 size: 11 residues. Germline assignment: CDR1 DFQATT and CDR2 SNEGSKA (reference sequence). V lost 7 bases to trimming and J lost 4 bases, with 10 bases between them. CDR3: CSVRVGYGYTF. The CDR3 DNA sequence: TGCAGTGTTCGGGTCGGCTATGGCTACACCTTC.

The chain is built from TRBV27 and TRBJ1-3; perhaps TRBD1 as D (5 bases). The germline V gene encodes CDR1 MNHEY and CDR2 SMNVEV (reference sequence). This CDR3 comprises 13 residues. Trimming took 6 bases from V and 2 from J, leaving 8 bases between them. The CDR3 nucleotides read TGTGCCAGCAGGTCGGGGCCTGGAAACACCATATATTTT. Its protein product is CASRSGPGNTIYF.

This clone was detected a few times. The genes are TRBV4-1 and TRBJ2-7; no definite D call. Germline values: CDR1 MGHRA, CDR2 YSYEKL. The CDR3 totals 15 residues. V was cut by 0 bases and J by 2 bases, with 11 bases left in between. CDR3 bases: TGCGCCAGCAGCCAAGATGAAAGGACCCCCTACGAGCAGTACTTC. Its translation: CASSQDERTPYEQYF.

The chain uses TRBV12-3 or TRBV12-4 and TRBJ1-1; TRBD1 might be the D (5 bases). The CDR3 contains 12 residues. V was clipped by 6 bases and J by 4 bases, with 9 bases between them. CDR3 residues: CASSNRGTEAFF. The CDR3 nucleotides read TGTGCCAGCAGCAATAGGGGCACTGAAGCTTTCTTT.

As regards this clone: The sample has other DNA sequences that encode this CDR3 too. This chain connects TRBV19 to TRBJ2-7; D unclear. V dropped 5 bases and J dropped 1 base, with 6 bases sitting between them. Germline V gene sequence: CDR1 LNHDA, CDR2 SQIVND (reference sequence). The CDR3 extends over 12 amino acids. The CDR3 loop reads CASSESSYEQYF. CDR3 nucleotides: TGTGCCAGTAGTGAGAGTTCCTACGAGCAGTACTTC.

CDR3 sequence (DNA): TGTGCCAGCAGCCCAGGACAGGGGTACACTGAAGCTTTCTTT. Encoded protein: CASSPGQGYTEAFF. The chain uses TRBV7-8 and TRBJ1-1; 9 bases fit TRBD1. The CDR3 is made up of 14 amino acids. Germline CDR1 is SGHVS and CDR2 is FQNEAQ. Trimming took 5 bases from V and 3 from J; bases not matched to a gene: 4.

The V gene is TRBV3-1 (or the pseudogene TRBV3-2), the J gene TRBJ2-6; the match to TRBD2 covers 13 bases. J gave up 1 base and V 4 bases, and 1 base lay outside the gene matches. Germline CDR1 is LGHDT and CDR2 is YNNKEL (reference sequence). This CDR3 is built from 17 residues. The CDR3 sequence: CASSPGLAGSGANVLTF. The CDR3 coding sequence is TGTGCCAGCAGCCCGGGACTAGCGGGGTCTGGGGCCAACGTCCTGACTTTC.